Included here is one T cell receptor (beta chain) sequence, with context. The sample is drawn from a study of blood T cell repertoires in COVID-19. Study details: The study drew acute and convalescent COVID-19 samples from the United States, Italy and Spain. T cells, B-cell-depleted T cells, or PBMCs supplied cDNA or gDNA.

Per the original data handling: Estimation of nucleated cell counts was performed using reference gene primer amplification. Produced via immunoSEQ multiplex PCR; TCRdb's table is partial and in-frame only. The V and J calls and clone size were taken over from that table, and D and trimming were inferred from the DNA. The sample holds 200,000 to 250,000 clones; about 86% are singletons and the top ten take 3%. This TCR was sampled from a woman aged 25 to 39 who had recovered from COVID-19. The sequenced sample consisted of peripheral blood.

Here the CDR3 DNA reads TGTGCCAGCAGCTTGGCGGGGGACTATGGCTACACCTTC. Encoded protein: CASSLAGDYGYTF. The rearrangement joins TRBV5-6 to TRBJ1-2, with D tentatively TRBD1 (5 bases). The germline V gene has CDR1 SGHDT and CDR2 YYEEEE. Trimming removed 0 bases at V and 3 bases at J, with 6 bases between. This CDR3 spans 13 amino acids.